This paragraph reports one TCR beta chain. A junction boundary mismatches the germline segment, possibly from a read error. Time point specified: pretreatment peripheral blood. This CDR3 spans 14 amino acids. The V gene's germline CDR1 is SGDLS and CDR2 YYNGEE. Some clones are missing from TCRdb's copy, which holds only in-frame ones; the method was immunoSEQ multiplex PCR. The sample lists 30,000 to 35,000 clones, approximately 80% occurring once. These data originate in a study of PD-L1 blockade in urothelial cancer. As for the study in general: Males with bladder-origin urothelial cancer constituted about 85% of the roughly 30 patients.

This TCR was sampled from a man aged 55 to 70 with urothelial cancer. The sequenced sample was PBMCs, obtained around atezolizumab (anti-PD-L1) treatment. The genes are TRBV9 and TRBJ1-3; D not resolved. Here the CDR3 reads CASSVVAVSHTIYF. CDR3 nucleotides: TGCGCCAGCAGCGTAGTGGCAGTGTCCCACACCATATATTTT.